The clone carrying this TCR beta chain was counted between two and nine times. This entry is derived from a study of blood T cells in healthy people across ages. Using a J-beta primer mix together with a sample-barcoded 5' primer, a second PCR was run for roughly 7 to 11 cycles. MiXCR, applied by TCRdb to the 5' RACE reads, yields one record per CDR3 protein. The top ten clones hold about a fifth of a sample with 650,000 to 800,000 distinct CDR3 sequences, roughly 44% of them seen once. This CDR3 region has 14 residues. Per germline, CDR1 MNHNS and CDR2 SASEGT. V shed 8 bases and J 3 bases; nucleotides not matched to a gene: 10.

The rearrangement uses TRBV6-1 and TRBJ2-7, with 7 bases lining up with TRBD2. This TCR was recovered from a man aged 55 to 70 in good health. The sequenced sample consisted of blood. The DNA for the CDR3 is TGTGCCAGCGAGGGACTATCCCCCCTCTACGAGCAGTACTTC. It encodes CASEGLSPLYEQYF.